The sequence of this T cell receptor (beta chain) was determined in a study of cytomegalovirus exposure and HLA in healthy donors. As concerns this clone: As yet, its antigen is unknown.

Study observations and caveats: First-cohort TCR clusters tended to co-occur in the roughly 130 validation repertoires, a later analysis found. Most TCR sequences were uncommon, yet certain public TCRs appeared in many donors.

TCRdb's table, derived via immunoSEQ multiplex PCR, lists solely in-frame clones and lacks some. The sample lists 100,000 to 130,000 clones, approximately 86% seen once, with 3% in the top ten. After removal of 4 bases from V and 8 bases from J, the junction contained 7 bases not matched to a gene. Germline-derived CDR1 and CDR2 are MNHEY and SVGAGI. The CDR3 spans 14 residues. The sample consisted of PBMCs. The TCR comes from a woman under 30 in good health and CMV-seronegative. The rearrangement links TRBV6-5 to TRBJ2-1, with 8 bases that match TRBD2. CDR3: CASSSGLVLDEQFF. For the CDR3, the DNA is TGTGCCAGCAGTTCGGGACTAGTCCTCGATGAGCAGTTCTTC.